This passage covers 17 T cell receptor beta chains from one sample sequenced in a study of blood T cell repertoires in COVID-19. Using immunoSEQ multiplex PCR, the repertoire was profiled, and TCRdb retains in-frame clones only, with some absent. The table has over 95,000 clones, about four fifths seen once. Sequences were obtained from peripheral blood. The source is a human donor in a cohort sampled during active COVID-19.

The rearrangement joins TRBV7-9 to TRBJ2-1, with TRBD2 identical over 11 bases. V gave up 3 bases and J gave up 3 bases; unmatched junction bases: 4. This CDR3 comprises 16 residues. Germline V gene data show CDR1 as SEHNR and CDR2 as FQNEAQ (reference sequence). The CDR3 DNA is TGTGCCAGCAGCTTCCCGACTAGCGGGGACTACAATGAGCAGTTCTTC. It yields the protein CASSFPTSGDYNEQFF.

The rearrangement links TRBV5-1 to TRBJ1-2, with D perhaps matching TRBD1 (5 bases). Germline CDR1 is SGHRS and CDR2 is YFSETQ. V shed 4 bases and J shed 8 bases, with 12 bases lying between them. CDR3 length equals 12 residues. The CDR3 loop reads CASSADTLGYTF. The CDR3 DNA is TGCGCCAGCAGCGCGGACACCCTAGGCTACACCTTC. Supplemented by reference TRBV5-1 and TRBJ1-2, the full variable domain reads KAGVTQTPRYLIKTRGQQVTLSCSPISGHRSVSWYQQTPGQGLQFLFEYFSETQRNKGNFPGRFSGRQFSNSRSEMNVSTLELGDSALYLCASSADTLGYTFGSGTRLTVV.

V and J are TRBV5-4 and TRBJ2-4; D may be TRBD1 (7 bases). The V end lost 2 bases, the J end lost 2 bases, and 17 bases lay between the germline ends. The CDR3 has 17 amino acids. Germline V gene data show CDR1 as SGHNT and CDR2 as YYREEE (reference sequence). The CDR3: CASSFGGQGVSKNIQYF. The CDR3 DNA reads TGTGCCAGCAGCTTTGGGGGGCAGGGGGTTTCCAAAAACATTCAGTACTTC.

V and J are TRBV27 and TRBJ2-1, with no clear D. Trimming took off 0 bases at V and 1 base at J, with 10 bases between the two ends. Looked up from germline, CDR1 is MNHEY and CDR2 is SMNVEV (reference sequence). The CDR3 spans 16 residues. In DNA, the CDR3 is TGTGCCAGCAGTTTATCGCCAGGTTTATCCTACAATGAGCAGTTCTTC. It yields the protein CASSLSPGLSYNEQFF.

Written as DNA, the CDR3 is TGTGCCAGCGTCGGACAGCCCAATCAGCCCCAGCATTTT. It yields the protein CASVGQPNQPQHF. V gene TRBV12-3 or TRBV12-4 combines with J gene TRBJ1-5, with TRBD1 as a possible D gene (6 bases). The V end was cut by 8 bases, the J end by 3 bases, with 11 bases between. The CDR3 has 13 amino acids.

This rearrangement joins TRBV19 to TRBJ2-2; D possibly corresponds to TRBD1 (5 bases). This CDR3 contains 14 residues. Germline loops: CDR1 LNHDA, CDR2 SQIVND (reference sequence). Trimming removed 6 bases at V and 0 bases at J, with 8 bases between. CDR3 in amino acids: CASRTGTNTGELFF. DNA of the CDR3: TGTGCCAGTAGAACAGGCACGAACACCGGGGAGCTGTTTTTT.

This rearrangement joins TRBV19 to TRBJ2-7; perhaps TRBD2 as D (5 bases). From germline, CDR1 is LNHDA and CDR2 SQIVND (reference sequence). CDR3 length equals 16 residues. V lost 5 bases, J lost 2 bases, and 19 bases lay in between. The CDR3 sequence: CASSAGGPSNTYEQYF. The CDR3 DNA follows: TGTGCCAGTAGTGCAGGAGGCCCCAGTAATACCTACGAGCAGTACTTC.

The chain uses TRBV27 and TRBJ1-4; D may be TRBD1 (6 bases). The V gene's germline CDR1 is MNHEY and CDR2 SMNVEV (reference sequence). The CDR3 runs to 15 residues. Trimming stripped 5 bases from V and 5 bases from J, with 15 bases between. The CDR3 loop is CASSLAGQINEKLFF. As DNA, the CDR3 is TGTGCCAGCAGTCTCGCCGGACAGATAAATGAAAAACTGTTTTTT.

This chain connects TRBV19 to TRBJ1-1; D not resolved. The germline CDR1 and CDR2 sequences are LNHDA and SQIVND (reference sequence). V lost 3 bases, J lost 0 bases, and 5 bases lay in between. The CDR3 sequence is 13 residues long. The CDR3 here is CASSMSVNTEAFF. In DNA, the CDR3 is TGTGCCAGTAGTATGTCGGTGAACACTGAAGCTTTCTTT.

V and J are TRBV4-2 and TRBJ2-1; 11 nucleotides match TRBD2. The CDR3 consists of 17 residues. Germline assignment: CDR1 LGHNA and CDR2 YNFKEQ. Unmatched junction bases numbered 11, after V lost 0 bases and J lost 10 bases. The CDR3 nucleotides read TGTGCCAGCAGCCAAGATTTCGCGACTAGCGGGGTTGGCGAGCAGTTCTTC. Amino acids: CASSQDFATSGVGEQFF.

The chain joins TRBV19 to TRBJ1-1; a weak D match, TRBD1 (6 bases). CDR3 size: 15 residues. V shed 3 bases and J shed 2 bases, with 13 bases lying between them. Germline CDR1 is LNHDA and CDR2 is SQIVND (reference sequence). The CDR3 bases are TGTGCCAGTAGTATCTACGGGACACCAAACACTGAAGCTTTCTTT. The encoded protein is CASSIYGTPNTEAFF.

The CDR3 region is CASSLKASGSINYEQFF. For the CDR3, the DNA is TGTGCCAGCAGCTTAAAGGCTAGCGGGAGTATTAACTATGAGCAGTTCTTC. The chain recombines TRBV11-3 with TRBJ2-1; TRBD2 agrees at 10 bases. This CDR3 contains 17 residues. Germline lookup yields CDR1 SGHNT and CDR2 YENEEA. After removal of 2 bases from V and 8 bases from J, the junction contained 12 bases not matched to a gene.

This clone was detected a few times. The chain has TRBV27 and TRBJ2-7; 9 bases match TRBD2. The V gene's germline CDR1 is MNHEY and CDR2 SMNVEV (reference sequence). This CDR3 is 13 amino acids long. Trimming removed 3 bases from V and 5 bases from J; junction bases left unmatched: 2. CDR3 sequence (DNA): TGTGCCAGCAGTTTGCGGGAGGGCGACGAGCAGTACTTC. Translated: CASSLREGDEQYF.

This rearrangement joins TRBV7-2 to TRBJ1-5; a weak D match, TRBD1 (6 bases). The CDR3 runs 17 residues. V dropped 1 base and J dropped 5 bases, with 18 bases sitting between them. The germline CDR1 and CDR2 sequences are SGHTA and FQGNSA. CDR3 coding DNA: TGTGCCAGCAGCTTAGAACGCGGGGGGGGCCTATATCAGCCCCAGCATTTT. It translates to CASSLERGGGLYQPQHF.

J is TRBJ2-3 and V is TRBV7-9; TRBD1 matches 9 bases. CDR1 and CDR2 from the germline V gene are SEHNR and FQNEAQ (reference sequence). CDR3 length: 15 amino acids. Trimming removed 3 bases from V and 7 bases from J; junction bases left unmatched: 8. The CDR3 spells CASSFSTGGGHTQYF. The CDR3 DNA sequence: TGTGCCAGCAGCTTTTCGACAGGGGGAGGTCATACGCAGTATTTT.

V usage is TRBV11-3 and J usage is TRBJ2-1, with 11 positions matching TRBD1. Germline V gene lookup returns CDR1 SGHNT and CDR2 YENEEA. CDR3 length: 15 residues. V lost 5 bases, J lost 6 bases, and 6 bases stayed unmatched. The CDR3 here is CASSPGTGGFNEQFF. The DNA of the CDR3 is TGTGCCAGCAGCCCCGGGACAGGGGGTTTCAATGAGCAGTTCTTC.

This sequence joins TRBV12-3 or TRBV12-4 and TRBJ2-7, with 7 bases matching TRBD1. V was pared by 6 bases and J by 3 bases, with 5 bases of the junction left unmatched. The CDR3 contains 13 residues. The CDR3 spells CASSRDRNYEQYF. The CDR3 region has the DNA TGTGCCAGCAGCCGGGACAGAAACTACGAGCAGTACTTC.